These 16 T cell receptor beta chains came from one sample sequenced in a study of radiotherapy plus CTLA-4 blockade in lung cancer (dated by TCRdb to the late 2010s). Library creation used the immunoSEQ multiplex PCR assay. TCRdb holds this immuneACCESS table with in-frame rearrangements only. Some clones are missing; in checked studies, unresolved V genes explain under half, and the rest has no known cause. The sample table contains roughly 66,000 clones; only one count was recorded for about 80% of them. The top ten constitute 4% to 5% of the sample. The sequencing used peripheral blood, collected from a patient treated with radiotherapy plus ipilimumab. These TCRs come from a human donor with non-small cell lung cancer who had a partial response to radiotherapy plus ipilimumab.

The chain uses TRBV7-2 and TRBJ2-7; tentatively, D is TRBD1 (7 bases). The CDR3 totals 13 residues. Germline CDR1 reads SGHTA; CDR2 reads FQGNSA. The germline V and J ends were trimmed by 7 bases and 7 bases, with 17 bases remaining between them. Here the CDR3 DNA reads TGTGCCAGCACCCAGGGGGGCGGCTGGGAGCAGTACTTC. It yields the protein CASTQGGGWEQYF. Combining the CDR3 with reference TRBV7-2 and TRBJ2-7 gives the whole variable domain GAGVSQSPSNKVTEKGKDVELRCDPISGHTALYWYRQSLGQGLEFLIYFQGNSAPDKSGLPSDRFSAERTGGSVSTLTIQRTQQEDSAVYLCASTQGGGWEQYFGPGTRLTVT.

The CDR3 here is CASKPGVDQPQHF. Written as DNA, the CDR3 is TGTGCCAGCAAACCAGGGGTCGATCAGCCCCAGCATTTT. This rearrangement joins TRBV27 to TRBJ1-5, with D possibly matching TRBD1 (6 bases). The CDR3 contains 13 residues. Per germline, CDR1 MNHEY and CDR2 SMNVEV (reference sequence). V was clipped by 7 bases and J by 5 bases, with 12 bases between them.

The chain joins TRBV7-9 to TRBJ2-1; TRBD2 agrees at 7 bases. The CDR3 sequence is 15 residues long. Germline CDR1 is SEHNR and CDR2 is FQNEAQ (reference sequence). The V segment lost 1 base and the J segment 9 bases; nucleotides outside the gene matches: 9. The DNA of the CDR3 is TGTGCCAGCAGCTTAGGGCAGGGAGGGGTTTTTGAGCAGTTCTTC. Protein: CASSLGQGGVFEQFF. Drawing the rest from reference TRBV7-9 and TRBJ2-1, the complete variable domain is DTGVSQNPRHKITKRGQNVTFRCDPISEHNRLYWYRQTLGQGPEFLTYFQNEAQLEKSRLLSDRFSAERPKGSFSTLEIQRTEQGDSAMYLCASSLGQGGVFEQFFGPGTRLTVL.

The V gene is TRBV10-2, the J gene TRBJ1-5; TRBD1 is a possible D gene (5 bases). V was trimmed by 2 bases and J by 7 bases, leaving 15 bases between them. This CDR3 region has 15 residues. CDR1 and CDR2 from the germline V gene are WSHSY and SAAADI. This CDR3 is CASSEGGGWYQPQHF. The CDR3 DNA reads TGCGCCAGCAGTGAGGGCGGGGGGTGGTACCAGCCCCAGCATTTT.

As DNA, the CDR3 is TGTGCCAGCAGTGCGGAACAACAGAGCTCTCTCGAGCAGTACTTC. Its protein product is CASSAEQQSSLEQYF. The chain uses TRBV6-1 and TRBJ2-7; D ambiguous. This CDR3 is 15 amino acids long. Trimming removed 4 bases from V and 6 bases from J, with 19 bases in between. Per the germline V gene, CDR1 is MNHNS and CDR2 is SASEGT.

CDR3 region: CASSQGQDSYEQYF. For the CDR3, the DNA is TGTGCCAGCAGCCAGGGACAGGACTCCTACGAGCAGTACTTC. The chain uses TRBV7-9 and TRBJ2-5; 8 bases map to TRBD1. Near its end, the DNA agrees better with TRBJ2-7, so the J call may be wrong. CDR1 and CDR2 (germline): SEHNR, FQNEAQ (reference sequence). The length of the CDR3 is 14 residues.

This chain joins TRBV5-4 and TRBJ2-3; 10 bases are a match to TRBD2. J lost 6 bases, V lost 0 bases, and 7 bases had no gene match. Germline V gene lookup returns CDR1 SGHNT and CDR2 YYREEE (reference sequence). The CDR3 sequence is 16 residues long. The CDR3 region is CASSLGSAAGGDTQYF. The CDR3 nucleotides read TGTGCCAGCAGCTTGGGGTCGGCAGCGGGAGGGGATACGCAGTATTTT. The whole variable domain, remainder taken from reference TRBV5-4 and TRBJ2-3, is ETGVTQSPTHLIKTRGQQVTLRCSSQSGHNTVSWYQQALGQGPQFIFQYYREEENGRGNFPPRFSGLQFPNYSSELNVNALELDDSALYLCASSLGSAAGGDTQYFGPGTRLTVL.

The chain recombines TRBV19 with TRBJ2-5, with D tentatively TRBD2 (5 bases). V gave up 6 bases and J gave up 6 bases, with 20 bases separating them. This CDR3 spans 15 amino acids. CDR1 LNHDA and CDR2 SQIVND come from the germline V gene (reference sequence). Here the CDR3 DNA reads TGTGCCAGTAGCGAAGGACCGGGCCGGGATAAGACCCAGTACTTC. This sequence encodes CASSEGPGRDKTQYF.

This clone was detected only once. The chain uses TRBV5-1 and TRBJ2-7, with 9 nucleotides matching TRBD1. Germline V CDR1 and CDR2: SGHRS, YFSETQ. V was clipped by 5 bases and J by 7 bases; unmatched bases: 7. The CDR3 runs 13 residues. This chain's CDR3 is CASSVQGAEEQYF. The CDR3 nucleotides are TGCGCCAGCAGTGTACAGGGGGCTGAAGAGCAGTACTTC.

CDR3 sequence reads: CASRDDQTKRDTQYF. CDR3 in DNA: TGTGCCAGCAGAGACGACCAGACTAAAAGAGATACGCAGTATTTT. The J gene is TRBJ2-3, the V gene TRBV6-1, with D maybe TRBD2 (5 bases). The CDR3 is made up of 15 amino acids. Per germline, CDR1 MNHNS and CDR2 SASEGT. Between the trimmed V and J ends, which lost 6 bases and 5 bases, there was a span of 18 bases.

The chain joins TRBV18 to TRBJ2-7, with 11 bases identical to TRBD1. With V trimmed by 0 bases and J by 7 bases, 5 bases remained unmatched. Germline loops: CDR1 KGHSH, CDR2 LQKENI. The CDR3 length is 15 residues. CDR3 nucleotide sequence: TGTGCCAGCTCACCACCGGACAGGGGGCTTGAGGAGCAGTACTTC. It encodes CASSPPDRGLEEQYF.

This chain links TRBV6-4 with TRBJ1-2; 10 nucleotides align to TRBD1. Germline V gene lookup returns CDR1 MRHNA and CDR2 SNTAGT. The V gene end was trimmed by 8 bases and the J gene end by 7 bases; junction bases not matched to a gene: 7. CDR3 size: 13 residues. The CDR3 spells CASGGQGVVGYTF. As DNA, the CDR3 is TGTGCCAGCGGCGGACAGGGGGTCGTTGGCTACACCTTC.

CDR3 DNA sequence: TGTGCCAGCAGCCCCCGAGTGAGGCCAGGGGATCACTGCACCTTC. Translation: CASSPRVRPGDHCTF. This chain links TRBV7-2 with TRBJ1-2; tentatively, D is TRBD1 (6 bases). V lost 5 bases and J 13 bases, leaving 26 bases between the germline ends. Looked up from germline, CDR1 is SGHTA and CDR2 is FQGNSA. The CDR3 has 15 residues.

This clone was recorded once. The CDR3 reads CASSYSETSDEYF. The CDR3 nucleotides read TGTGCCAGCAGTTATTCAGAGACTAGCGACGAGTACTTC. V and J are TRBV2 and TRBJ2-7; 8 nucleotides align to TRBD2. The germline gives CDR1 SNHLY, CDR2 FYNNEI. Trimming cost V 5 bases and J 11 bases; bases outside gene matches: 11. The CDR3 runs 13 residues.

This sequence joins TRBV9 and TRBJ2-2; D gene unclear. CDR1 is SGDLS and CDR2 is YYNGEE in the germline V gene. This CDR3 is 14 amino acids long. The V end was cut by 0 bases, the J end by 0 bases, with 3 bases between. In DNA form, the CDR3 reads TGTGCCAGCAGCGTAGCTCCGAACACCGGGGAGCTGTTTTTT. Protein: CASSVAPNTGELFF.

This clone was observed a handful of times. The rearrangement uses TRBV25-1 and TRBJ1-1, with D possibly matching TRBD1 (5 bases). This CDR3 region has 14 residues. The germline V gene has CDR1 MGHDK and CDR2 SYGVNS. V lost 7 bases, J lost 4 bases, and 16 bases lay in between. The CDR3 is CASKSRGGSTEAFF. The DNA for the CDR3 is TGTGCCAGCAAGAGTAGGGGAGGATCCACTGAAGCTTTCTTT.